Here is one T cell receptor (beta chain) with its context. Antigen: not known. This specimen belongs to a study of high-grade serous ovarian cancer treatment subgroups. Study background: On average, 14,192 reads and 7,494 unique TCR beta rearrangements were obtained per sample.

General observations from the study: CDR1 and CDR2 were left unanalyzed; analyses focused on CDR3. Different patients shared almost no repertoire; same-patient tumors shared about 0.11 to 0.85. TCR relatedness rose with neoantigen level and trended with mutation load.

The tumor samples were collected prior to definitive surgery or chemotherapy. The protocol was immunoSEQ multiplex PCR, while the TCRdb copy is restricted to in-frame clones and leaves out a portion. The sample consists of just over 35,000 clones, around three quarters of them appearing once. The TCR originated in a human donor with high-grade serous ovarian cancer. Sequencing input: tumor tissue.

CDR3 sequence (DNA): TGTGCCAGCAGCCGCCGGGGACAGGGAGGATCGAGGCCTAATGAAAAACTGTTTTTT. It codes for CASSRRGQGGSRPNEKLFF. The V and J genes are TRBV4-2 and TRBJ1-4, with TRBD1 matching 9 bases. The CDR3 is 19 residues long. V trimming: 4 bases; J trimming: 3 bases; junction bases outside the gene matches: 15. Looked up from germline, CDR1 is LGHNA and CDR2 is YNFKEQ.